The 4 T cell receptor beta chains given below trace back to one sample, sequenced in a study of CD8 T cells in Susac syndrome. 0.5 to 1 ug RNA was reverse transcribed with random hexamers. TCRdb re-called the immunoSEQ multiplex PCR reads through MiXCR, storing one row per CDR3 protein. The top ten clones hold 0.096% of a sample with 90,000 to 110,000 distinct CDR3 sequences, 95% to 98% of them seen once. Sequenced material: CD4+ T cells from PBMCs. These receptors all stem from a human donor in good health.

The chain recombines TRBV6-6 with TRBJ2-5; D gene ambiguous. V was cut by 0 bases and J by 7 bases, with 15 bases left in between. Per germline, CDR1 MNHNY and CDR2 SVGAGI (reference sequence). This CDR3 is 15 amino acids long. The CDR3 bases are TGTGCCAGCAGTTACTCGATTGATGCCGTCTCGACCCAGTACTTC. Its protein product is CASSYSIDAVSTQYF.

The rearrangement links TRBV12-3 or TRBV12-4 to TRBJ1-2; D call uncertain. CDR3 length: 14 residues. Trimming stripped 6 bases from V and 3 bases from J, with 14 bases between. Here the CDR3 reads CASSPDFDHYGYTF. In nucleotides, the CDR3 is TGTGCCAGCAGCCCGGACTTTGATCACTATGGCTACACCTTC.

This clonotype has a single count. The chain couples TRBV4-3 to TRBJ2-7; D is uncertain. With 0 bases removed from V and 4 bases from J, the gap between germline ends came to 7 bases. Germline V gene data show CDR1 as LGHNA and CDR2 as YSLEER. The CDR3 loop spans 13 amino acids. In DNA, the CDR3 is TGCGCCAGCAGCCAAGAAAACGGGTACGAGCAGTACTTC. Translation: CASSQENGYEQYF.

The chain joins TRBV18 to TRBJ2-1, with 7 bases matching TRBD1. After removal of 3 bases from V and 6 bases from J, the junction contained 14 bases not matched to a gene. The CDR3 consists of 17 residues. The V gene's germline CDR1 is KGHSH and CDR2 LQKENI. The CDR3 region is CASSPRTGGGHSNEQFF. CDR3 DNA: TGTGCCAGCTCACCCCGGACAGGTGGGGGACACAGCAATGAGCAGTTCTTC.